What follows is one T cell receptor (beta chain) and its context. Its antigen is unknown. TCRdb re-derived calls from the 5' RACE reads in MiXCR, one entry per CDR3 protein. The sample holds approximately 100,000 distinct CDR3 sequences, 17% seen once. In germline, CDR1 is MGHRA, CDR2 YSYEKL. Losses at the gene ends were 0 bases for V and 4 bases for J; bases not matched to a gene: 5. The CDR3 is 17 amino acids. This sample stems from a study of T-cell memory formation after mild COVID-19. Overall study: TCR clusters mostly belonged to single donors. Study-wide points: Mostly located in CM and EM were contracting CD4+ clones, with contracting CD8+ clones located in EMRA. There were some responding clones in pre-infection memory, which suggested that cross-reactive memory had joined. Clones contracting day 15 to 85 were balanced CD4/CD8; later expanders leaned CD4+.

The origin of this receptor is an adult woman who had mild COVID-19 (a few samples of this study predate the infection). Cell type and time point are not known. The chain joins TRBV4-1 to TRBJ2-1, with 11 bases aligning to TRBD2. Sequenced input: PBMCs or a T cell subset sorted from them (not recorded which). In DNA form, the CDR3 reads TGCGCCAGCAGCCAAGATCCCGGGACTAGCGGATACAATGAGCAGTTCTTC. Protein: CASSQDPGTSGYNEQFF.